This T cell receptor beta chain was sequenced in a study of identical twins. This clonotype has a handful of counts. The CDR3 length is 13 residues. From germline, CDR1 is GTSNPN and CDR2 SVGIG (reference sequence). The V gene lost 3 bases and the J gene lost 0 bases, with 9 bases spanning the gap. TCRdb re-analysed the 5' RACE reads in MiXCR, keeping a single row per CDR3 protein. The sample includes around 250,000 distinct CDR3 sequences, roughly 7.1% of them seen just once. The same sample was also used in a study of T cells expressing NK-cell markers.

The TCR was taken from a woman between 18 and 29 years old in good health. The specimen sequenced was CD8+ T cells sorted from blood. The chain couples TRBV30 to TRBJ2-7, with D perhaps matching TRBD1 (6 bases). The CDR3 here is CAWSQGSSYEQYF. CDR3 DNA sequence: TGTGCCTGGAGCCAGGGGAGCTCCTACGAGCAGTACTTC.